The 6 T cell receptor beta chains reported below all come from one sample, sequenced in a study of T cell repertoires in cytomegalovirus infection. No antigens are known for them. Each CDR3 protein is one row after TCRdb ran MiXCR on the reads. The sample holds about 830,000 distinct CDR3 sequences; over 25% are singletons and the top ten take around 12%. This sample comprised cultured CD8+ T cells from PBMCs, obtained from culture after CMV antigen stimulation. The receptor source for this set is a human donor in good health (CMV status not recorded). Some clones in this sample may be carry-over from other donors' samples.

This rearrangement joins TRBV18 to TRBJ2-7; D unclear. Germline V lookup: CDR1 KGHSH, CDR2 LQKENI. With 8 bases removed from V and 2 bases from J, the gap between germline ends came to 16 bases. The CDR3 extends over 14 amino acids. The DNA for the CDR3 is TGTGCCAGCCACGCTGAGGTCGCCGCCTACGAGCAGTACTTC. Residues: CASHAEVAAYEQYF.

This clonotype was seen a few times. V usage is TRBV27 and J usage is TRBJ1-1; tentative D call: TRBD1 (5 bases). Germline lookup yields CDR1 MNHEY and CDR2 SMNVEV (reference sequence). V lost 5 bases to trimming and J lost 5 bases, with 18 bases between them. The CDR3 contains 15 residues. CDR3 sequence reads: CASSPPPGGRTEAFF. The CDR3 bases are TGTGCCAGCAGTCCCCCTCCGGGGGGGAGAACTGAAGCTTTCTTT.

This clonotype was found many times. The chain is built from TRBV2 and TRBJ1-2; possibly TRBD1 for D (5 bases). Germline V gives CDR1 SNHLY, CDR2 FYNNEI. V was clipped by 6 bases and J by 8 bases, with 16 bases between them. This CDR3 is 13 amino acids long. This CDR3 reads CASRGTPSGGYTF. The CDR3 DNA reads as TGTGCCAGCAGAGGGACCCCCTCGGGCGGCTACACCTTC.

This clonotype was seen a handful of times. The chain uses TRBV7-9 and TRBJ2-3; 7 bases line up with TRBD1. The CDR3 consists of 14 residues. Germline V gene data show CDR1 as SEHNR and CDR2 as FQNEAQ (reference sequence). J was trimmed by 4 bases and V by 3 bases; bases with no gene match: 4. CDR3 sequence: CASSFPDRSDTQYF. The CDR3 bases are TGTGCCAGCAGCTTTCCGGACAGGTCAGATACGCAGTATTTT.

This clonotype was counted between two and nine times. V is TRBV6-5 and J is TRBJ1-6; a weak D match, TRBD1 (5 bases). The CDR3 runs to 14 residues. The germline gives CDR1 MNHEY, CDR2 SVGAGI. The V end was cut by 2 bases, the J end by 6 bases, with 8 bases between. CDR3: CASSYRGINSPLHF. The CDR3 nucleotides read TGTGCCAGCAGTTACAGGGGCATTAATTCACCCCTCCACTTT.

This chain uses TRBV29-1 with TRBJ2-7; the match to TRBD2 covers 7 bases. Trimming took 5 bases from V and 4 from J; bases not matched to a gene: 11. This CDR3 spans 14 amino acids. Germline loops: CDR1 SQVTM, CDR2 ANQGSEA. The CDR3 spells CSVIGMGGVYEQYF. CDR3 DNA: TGCAGCGTTATTGGGATGGGGGGGGTGTACGAGCAGTACTTC.